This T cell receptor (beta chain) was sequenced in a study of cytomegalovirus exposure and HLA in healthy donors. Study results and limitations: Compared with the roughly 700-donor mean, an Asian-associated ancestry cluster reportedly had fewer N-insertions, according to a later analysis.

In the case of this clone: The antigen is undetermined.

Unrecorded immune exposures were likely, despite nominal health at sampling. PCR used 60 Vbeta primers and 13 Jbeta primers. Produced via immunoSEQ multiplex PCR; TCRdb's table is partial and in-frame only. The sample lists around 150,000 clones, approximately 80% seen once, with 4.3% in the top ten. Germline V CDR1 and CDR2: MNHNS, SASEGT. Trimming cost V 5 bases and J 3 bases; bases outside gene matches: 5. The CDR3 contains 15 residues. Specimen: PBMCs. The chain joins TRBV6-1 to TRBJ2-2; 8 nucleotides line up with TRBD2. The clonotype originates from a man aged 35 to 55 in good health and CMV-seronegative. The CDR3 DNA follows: TGTGCCAGCAGTAAACCAGCGGGGGACACCGGGGAGCTGTTTTTT. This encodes CASSKPAGDTGELFF.